The source of this T cell receptor beta chain is a study of cytomegalovirus exposure and HLA in healthy donors. Study overall: Around 80 million unique TCRs from HLA-typed donors were held in an early data release. Among the approximately 400 genotyped donors, 65% to 90% were placed in the Caucasian-associated ancestry cluster.

About this clone itself: The antigen is not known.

Primers included in the PCR were 60 Vbeta and 13 Jbeta primers. TCRdb's copy holds only in-frame clones and misses some; the assay was immunoSEQ multiplex PCR. The sample yields approximately 72,000 clones, about four fifths seen once. Study observations and caveats: Using the classifier, cytomegalovirus status was reportedly diagnosed with high specificity and sensitivity.

V lost 6 bases, J lost 3 bases, and 0 bases stayed unmatched. This CDR3 region has 12 residues. From germline, CDR1 is KGHSH and CDR2 LQKENI. Sequenced sample: PBMCs. The receptor was isolated from a male donor in good health and CMV-seropositive. The rearrangement joins TRBV18 to TRBJ1-1, with TRBD1 matching 8 bases. CDR3 protein: CASSTGDTEAFF. DNA of the CDR3: TGTGCCAGCTCGACAGGGGACACTGAAGCTTTCTTT. Filled out from reference TRBV18 and TRBJ1-1, the complete variable domain reads NAGVMQNPRHLVRRRGQEARLRCSPMKGHSHVYWYRQLPEEGLKFMVYLQKENIIDESGMPKERFSAEFPKEGPSILRIQQVVRGDSAAYFCASSTGDTEAFFGQGTRLTVV.